These 25 T cell receptor beta chains originate from one sample sequenced in a study of cytomegalovirus exposure and HLA in healthy donors. The primer mix had 60 Vbeta and 13 Jbeta primers. Assay: immunoSEQ multiplex PCR; the TCRdb copy retains only in-frame clones and omits some. The sample has roughly 120,000 clones, approximately 80% seen once. The sample consisted of PBMCs. The receptor source for this set is a man aged 45-65 years in good health and CMV-seropositive.

This clone was seen a few times. This chain uses TRBV30 with TRBJ2-1; 9 nucleotides align to TRBD1. Germline values: CDR1 GTSNPN, CDR2 SVGIG (reference sequence). The CDR3 loop spans 15 amino acids. The junction had 8 bases not matched to a gene; V was cut back by 1 base and J by 7 bases. CDR3: CAWSGGQGRGNEQFF. CDR3 bases: TGTGCCTGGAGTGGGGGACAGGGCCGGGGGAATGAGCAGTTCTTC.

Only a few counts were recorded for this clone. One end of the junction fails to match germline, which may point to a read error. The V and J genes are TRBV7-2 and TRBJ2-5; 7 nucleotides match TRBD2. In germline, CDR1 is SGHTA, CDR2 FQGNSA. This CDR3 spans 13 amino acids. The CDR3 here is CASSPRGEQPPHF. The DNA of the CDR3 is TGTGCCAGCAGCCCCCGGGGGGAGCAGCCGCCGCACTTC.

The rearrangement joins TRBV2 to TRBJ1-1; the D gene is possibly TRBD1 (5 bases). This CDR3 has 15 residues. V lost 7 bases and J 4 bases, leaving 19 bases between the germline ends. CDR1 SNHLY and CDR2 FYNNEI come from the germline V gene. CDR3 nucleotides: TGTGCCAGCAAAGCCGAGGTGGGGGGAGGCACTGAAGCTTTCTTT. Translated, it gives CASKAEVGGGTEAFF.

This chain connects TRBV9 to TRBJ2-6, with unresolved D. The CDR3 runs to 14 residues. Trimming took 2 bases from V and 1 from J, leaving 4 bases between them. Germline V gives CDR1 SGDLS, CDR2 YYNGEE. For the CDR3, the DNA is TGTGCCAGCAGCGTCCAATCTGGGGCCAACGTCCTGACTTTC. Translated, it gives CASSVQSGANVLTF.

J is TRBJ1-4 and V is TRBV4-1, with 7 nucleotides matching TRBD1. The CDR3 extends over 17 amino acids. Unmatched junction bases numbered 7, after V lost 1 base and J lost 2 bases. Per germline, CDR1 MGHRA and CDR2 YSYEKL. CDR3 loop: CASSQVGTEPTNEKLFF. The CDR3, as DNA: TGCGCCAGCAGCCAAGTGGGGACAGAGCCCACTAATGAAAAACTGTTTTTT.

This clone turned up a few times. This chain uses TRBV5-4 with TRBJ2-3; D ambiguous. The CDR3 is 11 residues long. Trimming pared 4 bases from V and 5 bases from J, leaving 5 bases between. From germline, CDR1 is SGHNT and CDR2 YYREEE (reference sequence). Written as DNA, the CDR3 is TGTGCCAGCAGCCCGGGAGATACGCAGTATTTT. Its translation is CASSPGDTQYF.

The V call is TRBV11-2, the J call TRBJ1-3; 8 nucleotides align to TRBD1. The CDR3 totals 17 residues. Germline V gene lookup returns CDR1 SGHAT and CDR2 FQNNGV. J lost 1 base, V lost 3 bases, and 8 bases had no gene match. CDR3 amino acids: CASSFPWTGSSGNTIYF. Written as DNA, the CDR3 is TGTGCCAGCAGCTTCCCGTGGACAGGGTCTTCTGGAAACACCATATATTTT.

The gene calls are TRBV5-4 and TRBJ1-2, with 9 bases identical to TRBD1. The CDR3 extends over 15 amino acids. V lost 4 bases, J lost 2 bases, and 6 bases stayed unmatched. CDR1 and CDR2 (germline): SGHNT, YYREEE (reference sequence). In DNA, the CDR3 is TGTGCCAGCAGCCCAGGACAGGGGTTAAACTATGGCTACACCTTC. This codes for CASSPGQGLNYGYTF.

This clone turned up a few times. The chain recombines TRBV6-5 with TRBJ1-1; weak D call: TRBD1 (6 bases). Trimming stripped 4 bases from V and 1 base from J, with 13 bases between. Germline V lookup: CDR1 MNHEY, CDR2 SVGAGI. The CDR3 extends over 15 amino acids. CDR3 in DNA: TGTGCCAGCAGTTCCGACAGGATCCAGAACACTGAAGCTTTCTTT. It is translated as CASSSDRIQNTEAFF.

This clone showed up just a few times. The V call is TRBV5-1, the J call TRBJ1-2, with D hard to call. This CDR3 has 12 amino acids. V lost 1 base to trimming and J lost 10 bases, with 11 bases between them. In germline, CDR1 is SGHRS, CDR2 YFSETQ. The CDR3 DNA is TGCGCCAGCAGCTTGTCGGCCAGGCACTACACCTTC. Residues: CASSLSARHYTF.

Only a few counts were recorded for this clone. The identical CDR3 is also encoded by other nucleotide sequences in the sample. CDR3 coding DNA: TGTGCCAGCAGAAGAGCGGTGCGGGGAAAATACAATGAGCAGTTCTTC. Residues: CASRRAVRGKYNEQFF. The V and J genes are TRBV5-6 and TRBJ2-1, with a weak D call TRBD2 (6 bases). Trimming shortened V by 5 bases and J by 4 bases, and 19 bases separated the two germline ends. The CDR3 has 16 residues. Germline loops: CDR1 SGHDT, CDR2 YYEEEE.

V is TRBV29-1 and J is TRBJ1-1, with D possibly being TRBD1 (5 bases). Looked up from germline, CDR1 is SQVTM and CDR2 is ANQGSEA. V was clipped by 2 bases and J by 6 bases, with 10 bases between them. The CDR3 is made up of 12 amino acids. This chain's CDR3 is CSVEPRRAEAFF. The CDR3, as DNA: TGCAGCGTTGAACCCCGCAGGGCTGAAGCTTTCTTT.

CDR3 loop: CASSQTGENSPLHF. For the CDR3, the DNA is TGTGCCAGCAGTCAAACAGGGGAGAATTCACCCCTCCACTTT. The chain uses TRBV27 and TRBJ1-6; 7 bases match TRBD1. Germline CDR1 is MNHEY and CDR2 is SMNVEV (reference sequence). The CDR3 runs 14 residues. Trimming took 5 bases from V and 7 from J; bases not matched to a gene: 5.

The chain combines TRBV27 with TRBJ1-1, with 7 nucleotides matching TRBD1. Germline lookup yields CDR1 MNHEY and CDR2 SMNVEV (reference sequence). The CDR3 loop spans 15 amino acids. V trimming: 9 bases; J trimming: 1 base; junction bases outside the gene matches: 11. For the CDR3, the DNA is TGTGCCAGTCTACAGGGGCCGACGTGGAACACTGAAGCTTTCTTT. Translation: CASLQGPTWNTEAFF.

The CDR3 nucleotides are TGTGCCATCAGTGGGGCAGGCCAAGAGACCCAGTACTTC. This gives the protein CAISGAGQETQYF. The gene calls are TRBV10-3 and TRBJ2-5; D ambiguous. V lost 4 bases, J lost 1 base, and 7 bases lay in between. Germline-derived CDR1 and CDR2 are ENHRY and SYGVKD. The CDR3 spans 13 residues.

A single count supports this clone. The chain links TRBV5-3 to TRBJ2-1, with 9 bases that match TRBD1. TRBV5-3 is an ORF, with its function uncertain. The CDR3 is made up of 15 amino acids. With 4 bases clipped from V and 6 bases from J, the junction kept 8 bases outside the gene matches. The CDR3 reads CARSDTGTGPNEQFF. CDR3 DNA sequence: TGTGCCAGAAGCGATACCGGGACAGGGCCCAATGAGCAGTTCTTC.

This clone occurred a few times. This sequence joins TRBV14 and TRBJ1-2; unclear D gene. Germline loops: CDR1 SGHDN, CDR2 FVKESK. This CDR3 has 13 amino acids. V dropped 4 bases and J dropped 4 bases, with 10 bases sitting between them. The CDR3 DNA is TGTGCCAGCAGCCGAGATGGAGGCTATGGCTACACCTTC. It yields the protein CASSRDGGYGYTF.

The rearrangement uses TRBV9 and TRBJ2-3, with 8 bases lining up with TRBD2. V shed 10 bases and J 1 base; nucleotides not matched to a gene: 8. This CDR3 is built from 14 residues. The germline V gene encodes CDR1 SGDLS and CDR2 YYNGEE. The chain's CDR3 is CAGTSGSCTDTQYF. CDR3 DNA: TGTGCCGGCACTAGCGGATCTTGCACAGATACGCAGTATTTT.

This clone appeared a single time. V and J are TRBV2 and TRBJ2-3; TRBD1 is a possible D gene (5 bases). This CDR3 spans 12 amino acids. Germline V CDR1 and CDR2: SNHLY, FYNNEI. V was pared by 3 bases and J by 9 bases, with 10 bases between. CDR3 residues: CASSEGQGTQYF. CDR3 in DNA: TGTGCCAGCAGTGAGGGGCAGGGAACGCAGTATTTT.

J is TRBJ1-2 and V is TRBV7-9, with D perhaps matching TRBD1 (6 bases). V was pared by 5 bases and J by 6 bases, with 13 bases between. The CDR3 spans 13 residues. From germline, CDR1 is SEHNR and CDR2 FQNEAQ (reference sequence). This CDR3 is CASSAQGPDGYTF. The CDR3 DNA reads TGTGCCAGCAGCGCCCAGGGGCCCGATGGCTACACCTTC.

The chain recombines TRBV6-1 with TRBJ2-2; TRBD2 might be the D (5 bases). The germline CDR1 and CDR2 sequences are MNHNS and SASEGT. V gave up 6 bases and J gave up 7 bases, with 15 bases separating them. This CDR3 contains 14 residues. DNA for the CDR3: TGTGCCAGCAGGGGTGTTAGCGAGAACGGGGAGCTGTTTTTT. Protein: CASRGVSENGELFF.

V and J are TRBV5-4 and TRBJ2-6, with D perhaps TRBD2 (7 bases). CDR3 length: 18 residues. With 7 bases removed from V and 0 bases from J, the gap between germline ends came to 20 bases. Germline CDR1 reads SGHNT; CDR2 reads YYREEE (reference sequence). This chain's CDR3 is CASSQGGAIVSGANVLTF. The CDR3 nucleotides are TGTGCCAGCTCCCAAGGGGGGGCGATCGTCTCTGGGGCCAACGTCCTGACTTTC.

The CDR3 reads CASSLVVGGPLDTQYF. The CDR3 DNA reads as TGTGCCAGCAGCTTAGTAGTGGGAGGGCCCTTAGATACGCAGTATTTT. V and J are TRBV7-2 and TRBJ2-3; 7 bases match TRBD2. The germline gives CDR1 SGHTA, CDR2 FQGNSA. The CDR3 runs 16 residues. After removal of 1 base from V and 5 bases from J, the junction contained 9 bases not matched to a gene.

The chain is built from TRBV7-2 and TRBJ2-5, with TRBD2 identical over 8 bases. After removal of 6 bases from V and 5 bases from J, the junction contained 8 bases not matched to a gene. CDR3 size: 14 residues. CDR1 and CDR2 from the germline V gene are SGHTA and FQGNSA. CDR3 sequence: CASRGTRGPETQYF. In DNA form, the CDR3 reads TGTGCCAGCAGGGGGACTAGAGGCCCGGAGACCCAGTACTTC.

This chain joins TRBV7-2 and TRBJ2-3; D is unclear. CDR3 length: 15 amino acids. The V end was cut by 1 base, the J end by 1 base, with 9 bases between. Germline-derived CDR1 and CDR2 are SGHTA and FQGNSA. The CDR3 DNA sequence: TGTGCCAGCAGCTTAGATGGTAGTCGCACAGATACGCAGTATTTT. Translated, it gives CASSLDGSRTDTQYF.